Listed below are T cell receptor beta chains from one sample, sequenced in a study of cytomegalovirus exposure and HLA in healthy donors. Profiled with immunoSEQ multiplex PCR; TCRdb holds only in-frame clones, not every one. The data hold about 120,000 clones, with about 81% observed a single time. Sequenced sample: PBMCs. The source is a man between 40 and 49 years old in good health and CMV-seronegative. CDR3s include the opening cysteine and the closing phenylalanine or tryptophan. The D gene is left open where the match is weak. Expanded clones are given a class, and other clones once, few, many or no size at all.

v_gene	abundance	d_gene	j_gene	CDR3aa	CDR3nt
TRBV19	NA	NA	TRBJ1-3	CASSMLDSSGNTIYF	TGTGCCAGTAGTATGCTGGACAGCTCTGGAAACACCATATATTTT
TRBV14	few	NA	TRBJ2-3	CASSRQDTDTDTQYF	TGTGCCAGCAGCCGTCAGGACACCGACACAGATACGCAGTATTTT
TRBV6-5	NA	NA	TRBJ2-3	CASSYPGKGDTQYF	TGTGCCAGCAGTTACCCAGGGAAGGGGGATACGCAGTATTTT
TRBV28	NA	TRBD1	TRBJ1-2	CASSYPAGGRYGYTF	TGTGCCAGCAGTTACCCCGCAGGGGGGAGGTATGGCTACACCTTC
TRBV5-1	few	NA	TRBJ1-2	CASSEGQINYGYTF	TGCGCCAGCAGCGAGGGACAAATTAACTATGGCTACACCTTC
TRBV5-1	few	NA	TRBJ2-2	CASSSPGSPGELFF	TGCGCCAGCAGCTCCCCAGGGTCCCCCGGGGAGCTGTTTTTT
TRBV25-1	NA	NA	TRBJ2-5	CASSEPGARQETQYF	TGTGCCAGCAGTGAACCAGGGGCTAGGCAAGAGACCCAGTACTTC
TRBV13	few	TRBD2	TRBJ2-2	CASSGSGRYTGELFF	TGTGCCAGCAGCGGAAGCGGGAGATACACCGGGGAGCTGTTTTTT
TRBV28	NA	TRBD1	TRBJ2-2	CASSLRPKDRGLTGELFF	TGTGCCAGCAGTCTACGGCCAAAGGACAGGGGGCTAACCGGGGAGCTGTTTTTT
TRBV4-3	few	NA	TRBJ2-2	CASSPDRWNDGELFF	TGCGCCAGCAGCCCAGACAGGTGGAATGACGGGGAGCTGTTTTTT
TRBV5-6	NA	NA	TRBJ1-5	CASSFNRINQPQHF	TGTGCCAGCAGCTTCAACAGGATCAATCAGCCCCAGCATTTT
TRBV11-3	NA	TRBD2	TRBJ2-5	CASSSGGVTQETQYF	TGTGCCAGCTCTAGCGGGGGGGTAACCCAAGAGACCCAGTACTTC
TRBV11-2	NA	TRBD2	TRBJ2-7	CASSPRLAGANDYEQYF	TGTGCCAGCAGCCCAAGGCTAGCGGGAGCGAACGATTACGAGCAGTACTTC
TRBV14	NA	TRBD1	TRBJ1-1	CASSPQGANTEAFF	TGTGCCAGCAGCCCACAGGGGGCGAACACTGAAGCTTTCTTT
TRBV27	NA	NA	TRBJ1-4	CASSLSWGGSEKLFF	TGTGCCAGCAGTTTAAGTTGGGGGGGTAGTGAAAAACTGTTTTTT
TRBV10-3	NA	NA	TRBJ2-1	CAISDARLEQFF	TGTGCCATCAGTGATGCGCGTCTTGAGCAGTTCTTC
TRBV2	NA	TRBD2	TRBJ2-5	CASSGIAGREETQYF	TGTGCCAGCAGTGGAATAGCGGGGCGCGAAGAGACCCAGTACTTC
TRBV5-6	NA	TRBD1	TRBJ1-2	CASSKDREYGYTF	TGTGCCAGCAGCAAGGACAGGGAGTATGGCTACACCTTC
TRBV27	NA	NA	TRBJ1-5	CASSTGRNQPQHF	TGTGCCAGCAGTACAGGCCGCAATCAGCCCCAGCATTTT
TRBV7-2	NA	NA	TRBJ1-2	CASSFRGQSNGYTF	TGTGCCAGCAGCTTTCGAGGACAGAGCAATGGCTACACCTTC
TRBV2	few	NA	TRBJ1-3	CASSEARPENTIYF	TGTGCCAGCAGTGAAGCGAGGCCCGAAAACACCATATATTTT
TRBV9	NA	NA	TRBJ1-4	CASSPYQGDEKLFF	TGTGCCAGCAGCCCGTACCAGGGCGATGAAAAACTGTTTTTT
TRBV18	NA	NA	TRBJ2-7	CASSPPGFYSSYEQYF	TGTGCCAGCTCACCCCCAGGTTTCTATAGCTCCTACGAGCAGTACTTC
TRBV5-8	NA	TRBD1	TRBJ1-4	CASSLWSGQGYEKLFF	TGTGCCAGCAGCTTGTGGTCCGGACAGGGTTACGAAAAACTGTTTTTT
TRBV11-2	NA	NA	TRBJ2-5	CASSLGAGQETQYF	TGTGCCAGCAGCTTGGGGGCAGGGCAAGAGACCCAGTACTTC
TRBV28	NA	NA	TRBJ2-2	CASTSRETNTGELFF	TGTGCCAGCACGTCACGGGAGACGAACACCGGGGAGCTGTTTTTT
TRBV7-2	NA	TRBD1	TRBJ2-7	CASTRDRGSEQYF	TGTGCCAGCACCCGGGACAGGGGGAGCGAGCAGTACTTC
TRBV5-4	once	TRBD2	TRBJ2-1	CASSRTSGSVNEQFF	TGTGCCAGCAGCCGGACTAGCGGGAGTGTGAATGAGCAGTTCTTC
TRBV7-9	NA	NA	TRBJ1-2	CSSSSTTEPYGYTF	TGTTCCAGCAGCTCAACGACAGAGCCCTATGGCTACACCTTC
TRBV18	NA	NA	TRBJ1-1	CASSSGNEAFF	TGTGCCAGCTCATCAGGGAATGAAGCTTTCTTT